The rows below give T cell receptor beta chains drawn from one sample of a study of T cells expressing NK-cell markers. TCRdb re-analyzed the 5' RACE reads; it lists each CDR3 protein once, without DNA. The sample totals roughly 110,000 distinct CDR3 sequences. The sample comprised blood T cells: a sorted CD56 or NKG2C T cell subset, CD4+ or CD8+ T cells, or bulk PBMC T cells (not recorded which). These receptors were taken from a woman between 18 and 75 years old in good health. Both conserved end residues are part of each CDR3.

J | V | CDR3
TRBJ1-1 | TRBV11-2 | CASSLVGQNEAFF
TRBJ1-2 | TRBV6-5 | CASSYGGGNGYTF
TRBJ2-2 | TRBV9 | CASSDRDRTGELFF
TRBJ2-3 | TRBV30 | CAWSPPGDPTDTQYF
TRBJ2-7 | TRBV27 | CASSLSASGRSYEQYF
TRBJ1-2 | TRBV20-1 | CSARDKERDRDPDYGYTF
TRBJ2-7 | TRBV9 | CASSVAAGLGYEQYF
TRBJ1-5 | TRBV7-9 | CASSKGYNQPQHF
TRBJ2-2 | TRBV29-1 | CSVVGQTNTGELFF
TRBJ1-1 | TRBV27 | CASSSGQYTEAFF
TRBJ1-1 | TRBV6-1 | CACSGRSWPANTEAFF
TRBJ2-5 | TRBV20-1 | CSALTGGGPQETQYF
TRBJ2-2 | TRBV7-9 | CASSLRAEINTGELFF
TRBJ1-2 | TRBV28 | CASRATGWEGYTF
TRBJ1-1 | TRBV4-1 | CASSQGGSNTEAFF
TRBJ2-1 | TRBV27 | CASSSLSSGRYYNEQFF
TRBJ2-5 | TRBV11-2 | CASSSLGTQYF
TRBJ2-1 | TRBV21-1 | CASTPNDQTGGKHEQFF
TRBJ1-1 | TRBV7-6 | CASSLSQMNTEAFF
TRBJ2-2 | TRBV10-3 | CAISESGQGLNTGELFF
TRBJ1-3 | TRBV12-3/TRBV12-4 | CASSPAGSGNTIYF
TRBJ1-1 | TRBV12-5 | CASAPSGGVAEAFF
TRBJ2-7 | TRBV9 | CASSVAPSYEQYF